This T cell receptor beta chain was captured in a study of T cells in Graves' hyperthyroidism and ophthalmopathy. The study excluded patients with uncontrolled infection, other autoimmune disease, pregnancy or lactation. The study based diagnoses on clinical symptoms, serum thyroxine and TRAb, thyroid ultrasound and orbital computed tomography. PBMCs were sourced from less than 12 ml fresh peripheral blood. This clonotype was recorded at least ten times. V dropped 1 base and J dropped 2 bases, with 11 bases sitting between them. The CDR3 is made up of 15 amino acids. RNA transcripts provided the source from which TCR beta CDR3 regions were amplified. With the HTBI primer set, the TCR CDR3 went through a first round of RT-PCR. Via MiXCR, TCRdb re-called the multiplex PCR reads, giving one row per CDR3 protein. The repertoire includes a few hundred thousand distinct CDR3 sequences, about 15% of them detected once, and over 50% sits in the top ten.

The receptor was isolated from a woman in her sixties with Graves' ophthalmopathy. The sequenced sample consisted of blood. The chain couples TRBV12-3 or TRBV12-4 to TRBJ1-1, with D perhaps TRBD1 (6 bases). The CDR3 loop reads CASSLVPGVNTEAFF. CDR3 in DNA: TGTGCCAGCAGTTTAGTACCAGGGGTAAACACTGAAGCTTTCTTT.